Following are 30 T cell receptor beta chains from one sample sequenced in a study of response to subunit inactivated influenza vaccine. TCRdb ran MiXCR on the RT-PCR reads and lists one entry per CDR3 protein. The sample holds just under 550,000 distinct CDR3 sequences, roughly a quarter seen once. The same sample was also studied in work on T cells expressing NK-cell markers. As that study records: In generating TCR beta cDNA, 5'RACE template switching with UMIs was used.

Sequencing was performed on CD4+ T cells sorted from PBMCs, taken 12 days after vaccination. These receptors were taken from a man over 45 who received an inactivated influenza vaccine.

This clonotype was observed a handful of times. This chain connects TRBV29-1 to TRBJ1-2; 7 positions agree with TRBD1. J lost 5 bases, V lost 8 bases, and 8 bases had no gene match. CDR3 length: 12 residues. The germline V gene has CDR1 SQVTM and CDR2 ANQGSEA. The CDR3 DNA sequence: TGCAGCACCGGGGACAGAGATTATGGCTACACCTTC. It translates to CSTGDRDYGYTF. Filled out from reference TRBV29-1 and TRBJ1-2, the complete variable domain reads SAVISQKPSRDICQRGTSLTIQCQVDSQVTMMFWYRQQPGQSLTLIATANQGSEATYESGFVIDKFPISRPNLTFSTLTVSNMSPEDSSIYLCSTGDRDYGYTFGSGTRLTVV.

This clonotype was observed a few times. The rearrangement uses TRBV7-2 and TRBJ2-7, with D perhaps matching TRBD1 (6 bases). V dropped 1 base and J dropped 3 bases, with 10 bases sitting between them. Germline V CDR1 and CDR2: SGHTA, FQGNSA. This CDR3 is 14 amino acids long. In DNA, the CDR3 is TGTGCCAGCAGCTTAGATGACAGGCGCTACGAGCAGTACTTC. Translating it yields CASSLDDRRYEQYF.

V gene TRBV20-1 combines with J gene TRBJ1-5; D not certain. With 5 bases removed from V and 6 bases from J, the gap between germline ends came to 14 bases. CDR1 is DFQATT, CDR2 SNEGSKA, per germline (reference sequence). The CDR3 loop spans 13 amino acids. CDR3 in DNA: TGCAGTGCTCGCCAATTTGAGGCTCAGCCCCAGCATTTT. Protein product: CSARQFEAQPQHF.

This clonotype was picked up many times. The CDR3 DNA reads as TGTGCCACCAGCACCCGGAAAGGGGCCATTGACTATGGCTACACCTTC. Translated, it gives CATSTRKGAIDYGYTF. The V and J genes are TRBV15 and TRBJ1-2, with D possibly TRBD1 on 5 matching bases. The germline V gene encodes CDR1 LNHNV and CDR2 YYDKDF (reference sequence). The CDR3 sequence is 16 residues long. The germline V and J ends were trimmed by 4 bases and 3 bases, with 18 bases remaining between them.

V usage is TRBV5-1 and J usage is TRBJ1-6; 7 positions match TRBD1. The CDR3 sequence is 15 residues long. Germline CDR1 SGHRS, CDR2 YFSETQ. Trimming removed 0 bases from V and 5 bases from J; junction bases left unmatched: 2. CDR3 coding DNA: TGCGCCAGCAGCTTGGCAGGGGGGGATAATTCACCCCTCCACTTT. This encodes CASSLAGGDNSPLHF.

This clonotype has a single count. The J gene is TRBJ2-3, the V gene TRBV29-1; D is unresolved. Germline-derived CDR1 and CDR2 are SQVTM and ANQGSEA. This CDR3 is built from 15 residues. V was clipped by 3 bases and J by 0 bases, with 13 bases between them. The CDR3 here is CSVEIGATSTDTQYF. CDR3 coding DNA: TGCAGCGTTGAGATCGGCGCGACTAGCACAGATACGCAGTATTTT.

The chain carries TRBV5-4 and TRBJ2-7; D is ambiguous. This CDR3 has 13 residues. Germline CDR1 SGHNT, CDR2 YYREEE (reference sequence). Deletions cut 1 base from V and 3 bases from J, with 8 bases between. The chain's CDR3 is CASSLPDLYEQYF. Written as DNA, the CDR3 is TGTGCCAGCAGCTTGCCCGACCTCTACGAGCAGTACTTC.

The J gene is TRBJ2-7, the V gene TRBV7-8; D tentatively reads TRBD1 or TRBD2 (5 bases each). CDR3 length equals 16 residues. Germline values: CDR1 SGHVS, CDR2 FQNEAQ. Between the trimmed V and J ends, which lost 3 bases and 1 base, there was a span of 16 bases. The CDR3 reads CASSFFFVGESYEQYF. The CDR3 region has the DNA TGTGCCAGCAGCTTTTTTTTCGTGGGGGAGTCCTACGAGCAGTACTTC. The entire variable domain, with the rest obtained from reference TRBV7-8 and TRBJ2-7, is as follows: GAGVSQSPRYKVAKRGQDVALRCDPISGHVSLFWYQQALGQGPEFLTYFQNEAQLDKSGLPSDRFFAERPEGSVSTLKIQRTQQEDSAVYLCASSFFFVGESYEQYFGPGTRLTVT.

This clonotype was recorded a few times. This sequence joins TRBV7-9 and TRBJ1-4; D remains ambiguous. Trimming shortened V by 3 bases and J by 8 bases, and 13 bases separated the two germline ends. CDR3 length: 14 residues. The germline V gene has CDR1 SEHNR and CDR2 FQNEAQ (reference sequence). The CDR3 here is CASSFTGLSEKLFF. CDR3 sequence (DNA): TGTGCCAGCAGCTTCACGGGGTTGTCAGAAAAACTGTTTTTT.

The chain carries TRBV15 and TRBJ2-7; the match to TRBD2 covers 7 bases. There are 16 residues in the CDR3. CDR1 is LNHNV and CDR2 is YYDKDF in the germline V gene (reference sequence). The V segment lost 0 bases and the J segment 0 bases; nucleotides outside the gene matches: 5. In DNA, the CDR3 is TGTGCCACCAGCAGAGACCGAGCGGGGATCTCCTACGAGCAGTACTTC. As protein: CATSRDRAGISYEQYF.

A few counts support this clonotype. This chain uses TRBV7-2 with TRBJ2-3; D might be TRBD1 (5 bases). The V end lost 6 bases, the J end lost 8 bases, and 15 bases lay between the germline ends. CDR1 and CDR2 from the germline V gene are SGHTA and FQGNSA. This CDR3 is built from 13 residues. CDR3 in DNA: TGTGCCAGCAGTAATTCAAACCAGGGTACGCAGTATTTT. Its protein is CASSNSNQGTQYF.

In nucleotides, the CDR3 is TGTGCCAGCAGCCCCGGGGACGGTTCACCCCTCCACTTT. Translating it yields CASSPGDGSPLHF. The J gene is TRBJ1-6, the V gene TRBV7-9; D might be TRBD1 (5 bases). V was clipped by 5 bases and J by 9 bases, with 11 bases between them. The CDR3 extends over 13 amino acids. The V gene's germline CDR1 is SEHNR and CDR2 FQNEAQ (reference sequence).

This clonotype was seen a handful of times. This chain joins TRBV11-3 and TRBJ1-1; D ambiguous. The CDR3 has 12 residues. Germline V gene data show CDR1 as SGHNT and CDR2 as YENEEA. V was shortened by 1 base and J by 8 bases, with 8 bases between the two germline ends. CDR3 loop: CASSLGRGEAFF. The CDR3, as DNA: TGTGCCAGCAGCTTAGGGAGAGGGGAAGCTTTCTTT. Drawing the rest from reference TRBV11-3 and TRBJ1-1, the complete variable domain is EAGVVQSPRYKIIEKKQPVAFWCNPISGHNTLYWYLQNLGQGPELLIRYENEEAVDDSQLPKDRFSAERLKGVDSTLKIQPAELGDSAVYLCASSLGRGEAFFGQGTRLTVV.

The CDR3: CASSRRTGGAFF. CDR3 coding DNA: TGTGCCAGCAGCCGTCGGACAGGAGGAGCTTTCTTT. The V call is TRBV12-3 or TRBV12-4, the J call TRBJ1-1; 7 positions match TRBD1. CDR3 size: 12 residues. The junction had 8 bases not matched to a gene; V was cut back by 6 bases and J by 10 bases.

The CDR3 spells CASSLGPASPEQFF. The CDR3 DNA sequence: TGCGCCAGCAGCTTAGGCCCGGCGTCGCCTGAGCAGTTCTTC. This chain joins TRBV5-1 and TRBJ2-1; D is ambiguous. Germline assignment: CDR1 SGHRS and CDR2 YFSETQ. The CDR3 runs to 14 residues. V was shortened by 2 bases and J by 9 bases, with 15 bases between the two germline ends.

The genes are TRBV7-2 and TRBJ1-2; tentative D call: TRBD1 (6 bases). V was cut by 0 bases and J by 7 bases, with 12 bases left in between. The CDR3 is 14 residues long. Per germline, CDR1 SGHTA and CDR2 FQGNSA. DNA for the CDR3: TGTGCCAGCAGCTTAGCCGCAGGGGCTGGTGGCTACACCTTC. Translation gives CASSLAAGAGGYTF.

This clonotype has just a few counts. The chain carries TRBV4-2 and TRBJ2-3, with 12 bases fitting TRBD2. The length of the CDR3 is 17 residues. The junction had 10 bases not matched to a gene; V was cut back by 3 bases and J by 6 bases. The germline gives CDR1 LGHNA, CDR2 YNFKEQ. The CDR3 reads CASSQRATSGRSDTQYF. The CDR3 DNA reads as TGTGCCAGCAGCCAGCGAGCTACTAGCGGGAGGTCGGATACGCAGTATTTT.

The V call is TRBV7-2, the J call TRBJ1-5; 8 bases line up with TRBD1. The CDR3 is 16 amino acids. Germline-derived CDR1 and CDR2 are SGHTA and FQGNSA. V dropped 5 bases and J dropped 0; count of bases not matched to a gene: 6. CDR3 sequence (DNA): TGTGCCAGCAGCCCGAACACAGGGGGTAGCAATCAGCCCCAGCATTTT. The encoded protein is CASSPNTGGSNQPQHF. Filled out from reference TRBV7-2 and TRBJ1-5, the complete variable domain reads GAGVSQSPSNKVTEKGKDVELRCDPISGHTALYWYRQSLGQGLEFLIYFQGNSAPDKSGLPSDRFSAERTGGSVSTLTIQRTQQEDSAVYLCASSPNTGGSNQPQHFGDGTRLSIL.

J is TRBJ2-3 and V is TRBV11-3; 7 nucleotides align to TRBD1. Per germline, CDR1 SGHNT and CDR2 YENEEA. V lost 5 bases and J lost 4; bases outside the gene matches: 12. The CDR3 contains 16 residues. The DNA of the CDR3 is TGTGCCAGCAGCCCGGGGACGACAGGGCACGCAGATACGCAGTATTTT. Protein: CASSPGTTGHADTQYF.

The chain carries TRBV7-9 and TRBJ1-4; D is unclear. The CDR3 extends over 13 amino acids. Trimming left V 1 base short and J 6 bases short, with 6 bases between. CDR1 SEHNR and CDR2 FQNEAQ come from the germline V gene (reference sequence). The CDR3 DNA is TGTGCCAGCAGCTTAGATCGGTATGAAAAACTGTTTTTT. This codes for CASSLDRYEKLFF. The complete variable domain, with remaining parts taken from reference TRBV7-9 and TRBJ1-4, reads DTGVSQNPRHKITKRGQNVTFRCDPISEHNRLYWYRQTLGQGPEFLTYFQNEAQLEKSRLLSDRFSAERPKGSFSTLEIQRTEQGDSAMYLCASSLDRYEKLFFGSGTQLSVL.

V and J are TRBV12-3 or TRBV12-4 and TRBJ2-5; 9 bases align to TRBD1. The CDR3 is made up of 14 amino acids. After removal of 8 bases from V and 5 bases from J, the junction contained 9 bases not matched to a gene. This CDR3 reads CASSTRTGAETQYF. Written as DNA, the CDR3 is TGTGCCAGCTCGACTCGGACAGGGGCGGAGACCCAGTACTTC.

This clonotype was found once. The rearrangement joins TRBV6-1 to TRBJ2-3, with D unresolved. The CDR3 consists of 16 residues. The V end lost 7 bases, the J end lost 1 base, and 18 bases lay between the germline ends. CDR1 MNHNS and CDR2 SASEGT come from the germline V gene. The DNA of the CDR3 is TGTGCCAGCACCACAAGGGCCGGTGGGGGCACAGATACGCAGTATTTT. Protein: CASTTRAGGGTDTQYF.

The rearrangement uses TRBV9 and TRBJ2-3; 7 bases are shared with TRBD1. The germline CDR1 and CDR2 sequences are SGDLS and YYNGEE. The CDR3 has 16 residues. Losses at the gene ends were 2 bases for V and 2 bases for J; bases not matched to a gene: 8. The CDR3, as DNA: TGTGCCAGCAGCGTCCGACAGGGCGGAGACACAGATACGCAGTATTTT. Amino acid sequence: CASSVRQGGDTDTQYF.

This sequence joins TRBV5-1 and TRBJ2-2; D assignment may be TRBD1 or TRBD2 (6 bases each). Trimming removed 4 bases from V and 6 bases from J, with 16 bases in between. The length of the CDR3 is 15 residues. Germline-derived CDR1 and CDR2 are SGHRS and YFSETQ. CDR3 in DNA: TGCGCCAGCAGCGGAGGGGGAACCGTTCCCGGGGAGCTGTTTTTT. This codes for CASSGGGTVPGELFF.

The chain is built from TRBV7-2 and TRBJ2-1; a weak D match, TRBD2 (6 bases). The V end lost 5 bases, the J end lost 2 bases, and 13 bases lay between the germline ends. The CDR3 runs to 15 residues. Germline V gene data show CDR1 as SGHTA and CDR2 as FQGNSA. CDR3 in DNA: TGTGCCAGCAGCCTGGGGGGACGGCCCTACAATGAGCAGTTCTTC. Residues: CASSLGGRPYNEQFF.

This chain joins TRBV5-1 and TRBJ1-1, with D uncertain. The CDR3 loop spans 15 amino acids. The germline V gene encodes CDR1 SGHRS and CDR2 YFSETQ. V lost 2 bases and J lost 3, with 14 bases in between. The CDR3, as DNA: TGCGCCAGCAGCTTAAGACCGGGAGGTGACACTGAAGCTTTCTTT. Protein product: CASSLRPGGDTEAFF.

The chain uses TRBV7-2 and TRBJ2-2, with 8 bases identical to TRBD1. V gave up 2 bases and J gave up 5 bases; unmatched junction bases: 4. CDR1 is SGHTA and CDR2 is FQGNSA in the germline V gene. The CDR3 loop spans 15 amino acids. CDR3 bases: TGTGCCAGCAGCTTACGGACAGGGAGGACCGGGGAGCTGTTTTTT. Protein: CASSLRTGRTGELFF.

The CDR3 nucleotides read TGTGCCAGCAGCTTATCTGGGACTAGCTTTAATGAGCAGTTCTTC. This encodes CASSLSGTSFNEQFF. This chain links TRBV7-2 with TRBJ2-1, with 9 nucleotides matching TRBD2. In germline, CDR1 is SGHTA, CDR2 FQGNSA. V lost 2 bases and J lost 7; bases outside the gene matches: 6. This CDR3 has 15 residues.

This clonotype was seen only a few times. The chain combines TRBV20-1 with TRBJ2-1, with 8 bases matching TRBD2. CDR1 is DFQATT and CDR2 is SNEGSKA in the germline V gene (reference sequence). Trimming at V came to 3 bases and at J to 9 bases, leaving 10 bases not matched to a gene. The CDR3 has 14 amino acids. CDR3 in DNA: TGCAGTGCTAGCGATCTAGCGGGTATAGCTGAGCAGTTCTTC. This gives the protein CSASDLAGIAEQFF.

This clonotype came up a few times. This chain connects TRBV12-3 or TRBV12-4 to TRBJ2-6, with D unclear. Deletions cut 6 bases from V and 4 bases from J, with 13 bases between. The CDR3 covers 15 residues. CDR3 region: CASSLSPGGANVLTF. The CDR3 nucleotides are TGTGCCAGCAGCCTAAGTCCAGGAGGGGCCAACGTCCTGACTTTC.